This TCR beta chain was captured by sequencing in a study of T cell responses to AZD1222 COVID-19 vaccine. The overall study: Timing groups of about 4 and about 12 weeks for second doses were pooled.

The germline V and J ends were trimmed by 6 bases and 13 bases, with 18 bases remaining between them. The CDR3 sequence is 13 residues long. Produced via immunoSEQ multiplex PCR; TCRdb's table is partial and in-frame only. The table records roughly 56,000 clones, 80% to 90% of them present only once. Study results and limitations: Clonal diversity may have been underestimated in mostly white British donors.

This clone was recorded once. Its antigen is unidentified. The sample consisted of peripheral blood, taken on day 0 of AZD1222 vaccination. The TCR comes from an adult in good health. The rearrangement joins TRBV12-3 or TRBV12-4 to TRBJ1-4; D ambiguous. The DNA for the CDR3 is TGTGCCAGCAGAGCCCGGGAGACCCAAGGACTGTTTTTT. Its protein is CASRARETQGLFF.